These 29 T cell receptor beta chains were all obtained from the same sample, sequenced in a study of shared clonotypes between healthy human individuals. Assay: immunoSEQ multiplex PCR; the TCRdb copy retains only in-frame clones and omits some. The table has roughly 640,000 clones, about 74% seen once. Sequencing was carried out using memory CD4+ T cells sorted from blood. Subset reported: CD45RA-negative fraction. The receptor set was obtained from a woman aged 25 to 39 in good health.

The rearrangement links TRBV10-2 to TRBJ2-7; no firm D call. The CDR3 length is 11 residues. With 5 bases removed from V and 6 bases from J, the gap between germline ends came to 8 bases. Germline V gives CDR1 WSHSY, CDR2 SAAADI. CDR3 coding DNA: TGCGCCAGCAGTTTAGCTGGCGAGCAGTACTTC. Translating gives CASSLAGEQYF.

The chain is built from TRBV6-1 and TRBJ1-2; no reliable D call. The CDR3 contains 12 residues. V was cut by 1 base and J by 5 bases, with 5 bases left in between. CDR1 is MNHNS, CDR2 SASEGT, per germline. In DNA form, the CDR3 reads TGTGCCAGCAGTGAAGTCGAATATGGCTACACCTTC. Its translation: CASSEVEYGYTF.

This clone showed up just once. In the same sample, other DNA sequences code for this CDR3. The V and J genes are TRBV27 and TRBJ2-1; D is unresolved. CDR1 and CDR2 (germline): MNHEY, SMNVEV (reference sequence). The CDR3 extends over 12 amino acids. V was cut by 5 bases and J by 3 bases, with 5 bases left in between. CDR3 region: CASSTSYNEQFF. The CDR3 bases are TGTGCCAGCAGTACGAGCTACAATGAGCAGTTCTTC.

For this clone: Within the sample, other DNA sequences also encode this same CDR3. The CDR3 protein is CASSLGQSTDTQYF. The CDR3 DNA follows: TGCGCCAGCAGCTTGGGTCAGAGCACAGATACGCAGTATTTT. The chain is built from TRBV5-1 and TRBJ2-3; no definite D call. This CDR3 comprises 14 residues. V lost 0 bases to trimming and J lost 0 bases, with 5 bases between them. The germline V gene has CDR1 SGHRS and CDR2 YFSETQ.

The chain uses TRBV27 and TRBJ1-2, with D tentatively TRBD1 (5 bases). Trimming left V 5 bases short and J 0 bases short, with 13 bases between. The CDR3 is 15 residues long. CDR1 MNHEY and CDR2 SMNVEV come from the germline V gene (reference sequence). CDR3 bases: TGTGCCAGCAGTGCAACAGGTACCCCTAACTATGGCTACACCTTC. This sequence encodes CASSATGTPNYGYTF.

The chain joins TRBV7-2 to TRBJ2-1; perhaps D is TRBD1 or TRBD2 (5 bases each). This CDR3 contains 15 residues. Trimming took off 1 base at V and 11 bases at J, with 18 bases between the two ends. CDR1 is SGHTA and CDR2 is FQGNSA in the germline V gene. The CDR3 nucleotides are TGTGCCAGCAGCTTAGGGGGGTCAAATCGGGGTCAGCAGTTCTTC. Its protein product is CASSLGGSNRGQQFF.

The chain combines TRBV19 with TRBJ2-3; D is possibly TRBD2 (5 bases). This CDR3 has 16 amino acids. The germline CDR1 and CDR2 sequences are LNHDA and SQIVND (reference sequence). The ends were cut back, 3 bases at V and 6 bases at J, with 19 bases in the middle. CDR3 coding DNA: TGTGCCAGTAGTATTCTTTATTCGGGAAGACTCGATACGCAGTATTTT. Translated, it gives CASSILYSGRLDTQYF.

The rearrangement uses TRBV7-9 and TRBJ2-7; D gene uncertain. The germline V gene encodes CDR1 SEHNR and CDR2 FQNEAQ (reference sequence). Deletions cut 3 bases from V and 2 bases from J, with 5 bases between. The CDR3 totals 12 residues. In DNA form, the CDR3 reads TGTGCCAGCAGCTTTGGGCCCTACGAGCAGTACTTC. Translating gives CASSFGPYEQYF. Together with reference TRBV7-9 and TRBJ2-7, the CDR3 gives the full variable domain: DTGVSQNPRHKITKRGQNVTFRCDPISEHNRLYWYRQTLGQGPEFLTYFQNEAQLEKSRLLSDRFSAERPKGSFSTLEIQRTEQGDSAMYLCASSFGPYEQYFGPGTRLTVT.

In the case of this clone: Here the CDR3 omits its conserved ending phenylalanine or tryptophan, so a read error is the likely source. No DNA is shown, since the ends of the CDR3 on it are uncertain; the CDR3 is the one TCRdb lists. The chain uses TRBV6-4 and TRBJ1-2. The CDR3 length is 15 residues, termini included. Germline CDR1 MRHNA, CDR2 SNTAGT. The CDR3 here is CASSCVCSHGKTYGY.

Many counts were recorded for this clone. As DNA, the CDR3 is TGTGCCAGCAGCCTCCGGGGGGGAGGCACCACTGAAGCTTTCTTT. This gives the protein CASSLRGGGTTEAFF. The V call is TRBV6-5, the J call TRBJ1-1; D perhaps matches TRBD1 (5 bases). The CDR3 covers 15 residues. V was shortened by 6 bases and J by 4 bases, with 18 bases between the two germline ends. CDR1 is MNHEY, CDR2 SVGAGI, per germline.

The chain's CDR3 is CASSLPTGGTGELFF. CDR3 DNA sequence: TGTGCCAGCAGTTTACCAACAGGGGGGACCGGGGAGCTGTTTTTT. This chain links TRBV28 with TRBJ2-2; 8 nucleotides agree with TRBD1. Germline-derived CDR1 and CDR2 are MDHEN and SYDVKM. With 2 bases clipped from V and 5 bases from J, the junction kept 4 bases outside the gene matches. The CDR3 runs to 15 residues.

The rearrangement links TRBV9 to TRBJ2-5; D is uncertain. Germline V gene sequence: CDR1 SGDLS, CDR2 YYNGEE. The CDR3 is made up of 14 amino acids. V was clipped by 4 bases and J by 4 bases, with 14 bases between them. This chain's CDR3 is CASSPLAKVETQYF. The CDR3 nucleotides read TGTGCCAGCAGCCCCCTCGCCAAAGTAGAGACCCAGTACTTC. The variable domain in full, with the rest retrieved from reference TRBV9 and TRBJ2-5, is DSGVTQTPKHLITATGQRVTLRCSPRSGDLSVYWYQQSLDQGLQFLIQYYNGEERAKGNILERFSAQQFPDLHSELNLSSLELGDSALYFCASSPLAKVETQYFGPGTRLLVL.

This chain joins TRBV19 and TRBJ2-1; D not certain. Germline loops: CDR1 LNHDA, CDR2 SQIVND (reference sequence). The CDR3 is made up of 11 amino acids. V dropped 3 bases and J dropped 12 bases, with 9 bases sitting between them. CDR3 in amino acids: CASSIGFGQFF. Written as DNA, the CDR3 is TGTGCCAGTAGTATCGGGTTTGGGCAGTTCTTC. Supplemented by reference TRBV19 and TRBJ2-1, the full variable domain reads DGGITQSPKYLFRKEGQNVTLSCEQNLNHDAMYWYRQDPGQGLRLIYYSQIVNDFQKGDIAEGYSVSREKKESFPLTVTSAQKNPTAFYLCASSIGFGQFFGPGTRLTVL.

The chain combines TRBV28 with TRBJ2-7, with TRBD1 matching 12 bases. Germline V lookup: CDR1 MDHEN, CDR2 SYDVKM. The length of the CDR3 is 15 residues. Losses at the gene ends were 2 bases for V and 6 bases for J; bases not matched to a gene: 5. The CDR3 loop reads CASSLGGTGGTEQYF. CDR3 DNA sequence: TGTGCCAGCAGTTTAGGCGGGACAGGGGGCACCGAGCAGTACTTC.

A remark on this clone: A read error may explain this, as a much larger clone is one base away. Other nucleotide sequences from this sample produce the same CDR3. The rearrangement links TRBV7-2 to TRBJ1-1; possible D gene TRBD1, 5 bases. The CDR3 has 13 amino acids. Per germline, CDR1 SGHTA and CDR2 FQGNSA. The V and J ends lost 5 bases and 3 bases respectively, with 10 bases between them. CDR3 nucleotides: TGTGCCAGCAGCCCCCAAGGGGACACTGAAGCTTTCTTT. Amino acids: CASSPQGDTEAFF.

J is TRBJ2-1 and V is TRBV7-2; 12 bases align to TRBD2. This CDR3 is built from 15 residues. Per the germline V gene, CDR1 is SGHTA and CDR2 is FQGNSA. The V and J ends lost 3 bases and 5 bases, in that order; junction bases with no gene match: 2. The CDR3 loop is CASSLRTSGNNEQFF. The DNA of the CDR3 is TGTGCCAGCAGCTTGAGGACTAGCGGGAACAATGAGCAGTTCTTC.

The chain employs TRBV28 and TRBJ1-5; unclear D gene. The CDR3 contains 14 residues. The V end lost 8 bases, the J end lost 0 bases, and 11 bases lay between the germline ends. Looked up from germline, CDR1 is MDHEN and CDR2 is SYDVKM. CDR3: CASATHTSNQPQHF. CDR3 coding DNA: TGTGCCAGCGCGACACACACTAGCAATCAGCCCCAGCATTTT.

The chain uses TRBV4-1 and TRBJ1-2; 7 bases line up with TRBD1. Germline V lookup: CDR1 MGHRA, CDR2 YSYEKL. V lost 1 base to trimming and J lost 4 bases; unmatched junction nucleotides: 6. The CDR3 runs to 15 residues. The CDR3 protein is CASSQGITGAYGYTF. In DNA, the CDR3 is TGCGCCAGCAGCCAAGGAATAACAGGGGCCTATGGCTACACCTTC.

The chain carries TRBV5-1 and TRBJ2-1; 8 positions match TRBD2. The CDR3 consists of 15 residues. CDR1 is SGHRS, CDR2 YFSETQ, per germline. V dropped 5 bases and J dropped 2; count of bases not matched to a gene: 6. In DNA form, the CDR3 reads TGCGCCAGCAGTAAAGCGGGAGAAGCCTACAATGAGCAGTTCTTC. Its translation: CASSKAGEAYNEQFF.

V is TRBV15 and J is TRBJ1-5; D unresolved. Germline assignment: CDR1 LNHNV and CDR2 YYDKDF (reference sequence). This CDR3 spans 14 amino acids. The V end lost 1 base, the J end lost 8 bases, and 12 bases lay between the germline ends. CDR3 bases: TGTGCCACCAGCAGAGGCTCCGTTGTTAAGCCCCAGCATTTT. This gives the protein CATSRGSVVKPQHF.

On this clone itself: One end of the junction is discordant with germline, which a read error may explain. The chain joins TRBV2 to TRBJ2-7, with TRBD1 matching 12 bases. The CDR3 sequence is 16 residues long. CDR1 and CDR2 (germline): SNHLY, FYNNEI. CDR3 loop: CAGRGQGAPRFHEQYF. The CDR3 region has the DNA TGTGCCGGCAGGGGACAGGGGGCTCCGAGGTTCCACGAGCAGTACTTC.

Points on this clone: Other DNA sequences of this sample code for an identical CDR3. The chain carries TRBV5-1 and TRBJ1-2; D call uncertain. CDR1 is SGHRS, CDR2 YFSETQ, per germline. CDR3 length equals 15 residues. Trimming removed 0 bases from V and 3 bases from J, with 12 bases in between. The CDR3 DNA sequence: TGCGCCAGCAGCTTGGGAGATAGGGATTACTATGGCTACACCTTC. It codes for CASSLGDRDYYGYTF.

This chain joins TRBV5-4 and TRBJ2-1; TRBD2 matches at 7 bases. The CDR3 contains 13 residues. After removal of 5 bases from V and 6 bases from J, the junction contained 5 bases not matched to a gene. The V gene's germline CDR1 is SGHNT and CDR2 YYREEE (reference sequence). The DNA for the CDR3 is TGTGCCAGCAGATATGGACTAGTCAATGAGCAGTTCTTC. Its protein is CASRYGLVNEQFF. The full variable domain, completed using reference TRBV5-4 and TRBJ2-1, is ETGVTQSPTHLIKTRGQQVTLRCSSQSGHNTVSWYQQALGQGPQFIFQYYREEENGRGNFPPRFSGLQFPNYSSELNVNALELDDSALYLCASRYGLVNEQFFGPGTRLTVL.

V and J are TRBV18 and TRBJ1-2, with D unresolved. The CDR3 length is 13 residues. Trimming shortened V by 2 bases and J by 8 bases, and 12 bases separated the two germline ends. The germline gives CDR1 KGHSH, CDR2 LQKENI. The DNA of the CDR3 is TGTGCCAGCTCACCATCTCAACAAGAAGGCTACACCTTC. Amino acids: CASSPSQQEGYTF.

The J gene is TRBJ2-7, the V gene TRBV12-2; whether TRBD1, the table's D call, matches the DNA was not checked. TRBV12-2 is marked as a pseudogene. The CDR3 extends over 19 amino acids. The CDR3 DNA reads as TGTGCAAGTCGCTTAGCGCCTCCCAACAGGTGCTTTACCTCCTACGAGCAGTACTTC. It encodes CASRLAPPNRCFTSYEQYF.

The chain links TRBV5-1 to TRBJ2-5, with 10 bases aligning to TRBD2. With V trimmed by 2 bases and J by 5 bases, 9 bases remained unmatched. Germline V gives CDR1 SGHRS, CDR2 YFSETQ. The CDR3 runs to 16 residues. The chain's CDR3 is CASSLMLAGGGETQYF. The CDR3 coding sequence is TGCGCCAGCAGCTTAATGTTAGCGGGAGGTGGGGAGACCCAGTACTTC.

This chain uses TRBV7-9 with TRBJ2-3; unclear D gene. Deletions cut 1 base from V and 7 bases from J, with 9 bases between. There are 13 residues in the CDR3. Per the germline V gene, CDR1 is SEHNR and CDR2 is FQNEAQ (reference sequence). The CDR3 sequence: CASSLVVANTQYF. CDR3 in DNA: TGTGCCAGCAGCTTAGTGGTTGCGAATACGCAGTATTTT. Complete variable domain (other parts from reference TRBV7-9 and TRBJ2-3): DTGVSQNPRHKITKRGQNVTFRCDPISEHNRLYWYRQTLGQGPEFLTYFQNEAQLEKSRLLSDRFSAERPKGSFSTLEIQRTEQGDSAMYLCASSLVVANTQYFGPGTRLTVL.

This clone has only one observation. The genes are TRBV6-6 and TRBJ1-4; D is undetermined. Trimming removed 2 bases at V and 4 bases at J, with 11 bases between. The CDR3 is made up of 15 amino acids. In germline, CDR1 is MNHNY, CDR2 SVGAGI (reference sequence). The CDR3 nucleotides read TGTGCCAGCAGTTACCAGGCAGGCAGTAATGAAAAACTGTTTTTT. Translating gives CASSYQAGSNEKLFF.

The V call is TRBV5-5, the J call TRBJ1-1; D is uncertain. The CDR3 length is 13 residues. In germline, CDR1 is SGHKS, CDR2 YYEKEE (reference sequence). Trimming took off 1 base at V and 5 bases at J, with 9 bases between the two ends. CDR3 sequence reads: CASSLMRETEAFF. The CDR3 DNA reads as TGTGCCAGCAGCTTGATGAGGGAAACTGAAGCTTTCTTT.